This T cell receptor (beta chain) derives from a study of breast tumors, draining lymph nodes, adjacent tissues. Regarding the study as a whole: That most tumor T cells come from lymph nodes remained unproven.

TCRdb recomputed calls from the multiplex PCR reads with MiXCR, one row per CDR3 protein. The top ten clones hold under 1.5% of a sample with approximately 100,000 distinct CDR3 sequences, 21% of them seen once. Axillary draining lymph nodes of breast cancer patients supplied the node samples. Per germline, CDR1 SGHTA and CDR2 FQGNSA. V was trimmed by 2 bases and J by 7 bases, leaving 8 bases between them. CDR3 length: 12 residues. There are many counts of this clonotype. Its antigen is as yet unknown. The gene calls are TRBV7-2 and TRBJ1-2; D remains ambiguous. Sequencing was done on a sample of axillary lymph node tissue. The clonotype originates from a female donor with breast cancer. Some clones in this sample may be carry-over from other donors' samples. The CDR3 region has the DNA TGTGCCAGCAGCTTATTAACACGTGGCTACACCTTC. Residues: CASSLLTRGYTF.